This entry is about one T cell receptor (beta chain). A much larger clone differs from this one at a single base, so this may be a read error. Other DNA variants within this sample encode the same CDR3. Germline CDR1 reads MNHEY; CDR2 reads SMNVEV (reference sequence). With V trimmed by 6 bases and J by 6 bases, 5 bases remained unmatched. The CDR3 is made up of 13 amino acids. TCRdb keeps only in-frame clones here, not all; method: immunoSEQ multiplex PCR. The table records around 64,000 clones, approximately 80% of them present only once. This sample is drawn from a study of radiation and T cells in renal cell carcinoma. Sample time point: baseline pretreatment blood. As for treatment: 15 Gy SBRT to primary tumor, nephrectomy 4 weeks later.

This receptor was taken from a man aged 60-69 years with renal cell carcinoma. The sequencing here drew on blood, taken from a patient whose treatment included radiotherapy and nephrectomy. The chain combines TRBV27 with TRBJ1-5; 7 bases map to TRBD1. The CDR3 bases are TGTGCCAGCAGCTTCGACAGGGTTCAGCCCCAGCATTTT. It encodes CASSFDRVQPQHF.